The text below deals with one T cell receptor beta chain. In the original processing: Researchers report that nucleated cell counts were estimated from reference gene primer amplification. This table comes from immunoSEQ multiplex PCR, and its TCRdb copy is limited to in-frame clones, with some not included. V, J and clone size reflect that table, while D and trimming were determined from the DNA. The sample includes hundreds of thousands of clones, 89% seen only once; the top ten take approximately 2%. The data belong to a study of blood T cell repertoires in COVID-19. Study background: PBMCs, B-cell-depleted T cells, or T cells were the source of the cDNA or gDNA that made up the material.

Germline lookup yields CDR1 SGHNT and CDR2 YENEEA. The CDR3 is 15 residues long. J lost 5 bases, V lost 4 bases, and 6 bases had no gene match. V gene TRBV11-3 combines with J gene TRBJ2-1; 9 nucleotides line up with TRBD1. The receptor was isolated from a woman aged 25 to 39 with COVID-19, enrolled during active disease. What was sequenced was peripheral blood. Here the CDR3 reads CASSWGGTGNNEQFF. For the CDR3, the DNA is TGTGCCAGCAGCTGGGGCGGGACAGGGAACAATGAGCAGTTCTTC.